The rows below give T cell receptor beta chains drawn from one sample of a study of T cells in Graves' hyperthyroidism and ophthalmopathy. Using its own MiXCR run on the multiplex PCR reads, TCRdb lists one record per CDR3 protein. The table shows 500,000 to 600,000 distinct CDR3 sequences, with 46% occurring only once. Sequencing was performed on peripheral blood or thyroid tissue (not recorded which). Receptors were obtained from an adult woman with Graves' disease, either hyperthyroidism or ophthalmopathy (not recorded which). Each CDR3 is given with its conserved first and last residue. Fields, in order: J gene, V gene, clone size, D gene, CDR3 DNA, CDR3 protein. D genes are given only for firm matches. Only some rows state a clone size, as once, few, many or a class for expanded clones.

TRBJ2-5	TRBV20-1	many	TRBD2	TGCAGTGCAACAACTAGCGCCCAAGAGACCCAGTACTTC	CSATTSAQETQYF
TRBJ1-6	TRBV3-1	many	NA	TGTGCCAGCAGCCAGAACCCGGTATCACCCCTCCACTTT	CASSQNPVSPLHF
TRBJ1-1	TRBV9	NA	NA	TGTGCCAGCAGCGCCGCCCATAACACTGAAGCTTTCTTT	CASSAAHNTEAFF
TRBJ2-5	TRBV11-2	few	NA	TGTGCCAGCAGCCCAACCCATACGGGAGAGACGGAGACCCAGTACTTC	CASSPTHTGETETQYF
TRBJ1-2	TRBV25-1	NA	TRBD1	TGTGCCAGCAGTTACTCGGGACAGGGGCTAGGTGGCTACACCTTC	CASSYSGQGLGGYTF
TRBJ1-5	TRBV7-8	NA	NA	TGTGCCAGCAGCGGGGGCATGGGGCGCGATCAGCCCCAGCATTTT	CASSGGMGRDQPQHF
TRBJ2-7	TRBV10-3	NA	NA	TGTGCCACTCCGGGCGGTTGGGGGCCACAGGAGGGGATGGTCTTC	CATPGGWGPQEGMVF
TRBJ2-7	TRBV30	NA	TRBD2	TGTGCCTGGAGTGTGTTAGCGGGAGGACCGTACGAGCAGTACTTC	CAWSVLAGGPYEQYF
TRBJ2-7	TRBV11-2	NA	NA	TGTGCCAGCAGCTTAGACCGGACGTACTACGAGCAGTACTTC	CASSLDRTYYEQYF
TRBJ1-5	TRBV12-3/TRBV12-4	NA	NA	TGTGCCAGCAGCACGGCCCATCAGCCCCAGCATTTT	CASSTAHQPQHF
TRBJ1-5	TRBV2	many	NA	TGTGCCAGCGGTGACAGGCCCCGGGGGATAGGGAATCAGCCCCAGCATTTT	CASGDRPRGIGNQPQHF
TRBJ2-7	TRBV27	many	TRBD1	TGTGCCAGCACCAGCCCGGGACAGGGGGTCTACGAGCAGTACTTC	CASTSPGQGVYEQYF
TRBJ2-3	TRBV2	once	NA	TGTGCCAGCAAACTGGGGTCCGAGAGGAAGTATTTT	CASKLGSERKYF
TRBJ2-6	TRBV28	few	NA	TGTGCCAGCGCTACCCCTAGTAGCGATGGGGCCAACGTCCTGACTTTC	CASATPSSDGANVLTF
TRBJ2-5	TRBV7-3	NA	TRBD1	TGTGCCAGCAGCCCGTCTGACAGGGTGGAGACCCAGTACTTC	CASSPSDRVETQYF
TRBJ1-1	TRBV7-2	many	NA	TGTGCCAGCAGCTCCACCATGAACACTGAAGCTTTCTTT	CASSSTMNTEAFF
TRBJ1-1	TRBV6-6	NA	NA	TGTGCCAGCAGTTTTGGTTTAGAGTCTACTGAAGCTTTCTTT	CASSFGLESTEAFF
TRBJ2-7	TRBV2	NA	TRBD1	TGTGCCAGCAGCGATACACCCGGGACAGTCTCCTACGAGCAGTACTTC	CASSDTPGTVSYEQYF
TRBJ1-5	TRBV5-5	NA	NA	TGTGCCAGCAGCTTGCGACTGGAAAATCAGCCCCAGCATTTT	CASSLRLENQPQHF
TRBJ2-5	TRBV24-1	few	NA	TGTGCCCTTAGAGACTCCCAGTACTTC	CALRDSQYF
TRBJ2-7	TRBV10-2	NA	TRBD1	TGCGCCAGCAGGGACACGACAGGGACCCAGCAGTACTTC	CASRDTTGTQQYF
TRBJ1-5	TRBV20-1	NA	TRBD1	TGCAGTGCTACCGACAGGGCAGAACATCAGCCCCAGCATTTT	CSATDRAEHQPQHF
TRBJ1-2	TRBV7-9	NA	NA	TGTGCCAGCGAGGCCCGATATGGCTACACCTTC	CASEARYGYTF